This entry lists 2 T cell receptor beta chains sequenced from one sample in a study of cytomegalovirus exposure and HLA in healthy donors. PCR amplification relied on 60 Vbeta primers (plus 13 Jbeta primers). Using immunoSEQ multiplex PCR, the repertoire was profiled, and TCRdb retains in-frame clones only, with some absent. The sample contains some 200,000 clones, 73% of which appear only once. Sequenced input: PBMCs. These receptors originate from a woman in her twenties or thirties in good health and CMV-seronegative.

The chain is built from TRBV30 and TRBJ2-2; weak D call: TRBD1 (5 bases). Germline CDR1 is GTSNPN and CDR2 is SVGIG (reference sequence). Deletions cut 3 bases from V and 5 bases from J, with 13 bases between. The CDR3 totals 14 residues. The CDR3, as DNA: TGTGCCTGGAGACCGCAGGGCGCTACCGGGGAGCTGTTTTTT. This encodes CAWRPQGATGELFF.

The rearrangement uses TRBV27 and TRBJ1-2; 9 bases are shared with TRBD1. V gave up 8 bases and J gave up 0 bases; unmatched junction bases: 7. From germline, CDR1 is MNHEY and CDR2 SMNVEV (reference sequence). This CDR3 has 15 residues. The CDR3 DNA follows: TGTGCCAGCCTCGGGACAGGGAATTCTAACTATGGCTACACCTTC. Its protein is CASLGTGNSNYGYTF.